The entry below gives a single T cell receptor beta chain sequence along with its context. The record originates from a study of blood T cell repertoires in COVID-19. Profiled with immunoSEQ multiplex PCR; TCRdb holds only in-frame clones, not every one. Of some 290,000 clones listed, roughly 89% are singletons. Germline assignment: CDR1 SGHKS and CDR2 YYEKEE (reference sequence). After removal of 3 bases from V and 4 bases from J, the junction contained 1 base not matched to a gene. The CDR3 spans 14 residues. This rearrangement joins TRBV5-5 to TRBJ2-3; 11 nucleotides line up with TRBD1. Sequences were obtained from peripheral blood. The origin of this receptor is a woman aged 40 to 50 with COVID-19, enrolled during active disease. This CDR3 reads CASSWTGGPDTQYF. CDR3 nucleotides: TGTGCCAGCAGCTGGACAGGGGGCCCAGATACGCAGTATTTT.